The present T cell receptor beta chain was sequenced within a study of blood T cells in healthy people across ages. There are 14 residues in the CDR3. J lost 7 bases, V lost 5 bases, and 8 bases had no gene match. CDR1 SGHTA and CDR2 FQGNSA come from the germline V gene. This clonotype was seen only a few times. Total RNA was extracted at no less than 6 micrograms per sample. Alongside a J-beta primer mix, a sample-barcoded 5' primer served in a second PCR lasting roughly 7 to 12 cycles. TCRdb ran MiXCR on the 5' RACE reads and lists one entry per CDR3 protein. The top ten clones hold more than 20% of a sample with around 1,800,000 distinct CDR3 sequences, about two fifths of them seen once.

The source of this sequence is a human donor in good health. Input material: blood. The chain links TRBV7-2 to TRBJ1-5, with 7 bases aligning to TRBD1. In DNA form, the CDR3 reads TGTGCCAGCAGCCAACAGGGGACCGGGCAGCCCCAGCATTTT. Amino acids: CASSQQGTGQPQHF.